This T cell receptor beta chain was obtained from a study of T-cell memory formation after mild COVID-19. TCRdb re-analysed the 5' RACE reads in MiXCR, keeping a single row per CDR3 protein. This sample has some 70,000 distinct CDR3 sequences, with around 15% found just once. The sample holds a few counts of this clonotype. CDR3 length equals 13 residues. V lost 5 bases, J lost 8 bases, and 15 bases lay in between. Germline values: CDR1 SGHTA, CDR2 FQGTGA. The receptor was isolated from an adult woman who had mild COVID-19 (a few samples of this study predate the infection). Cell type and time point are not known. This chain connects TRBV7-3 to TRBJ2-5, with D perhaps assigned TRBD1 or TRBD2 (5 bases each). Material: PBMCs or a T cell subset sorted from them (not recorded which). The CDR3 DNA reads as TGTGCCAGCAGCCCCGGGATGGGGCGAACCCAGTACTTC. It codes for CASSPGMGRTQYF.